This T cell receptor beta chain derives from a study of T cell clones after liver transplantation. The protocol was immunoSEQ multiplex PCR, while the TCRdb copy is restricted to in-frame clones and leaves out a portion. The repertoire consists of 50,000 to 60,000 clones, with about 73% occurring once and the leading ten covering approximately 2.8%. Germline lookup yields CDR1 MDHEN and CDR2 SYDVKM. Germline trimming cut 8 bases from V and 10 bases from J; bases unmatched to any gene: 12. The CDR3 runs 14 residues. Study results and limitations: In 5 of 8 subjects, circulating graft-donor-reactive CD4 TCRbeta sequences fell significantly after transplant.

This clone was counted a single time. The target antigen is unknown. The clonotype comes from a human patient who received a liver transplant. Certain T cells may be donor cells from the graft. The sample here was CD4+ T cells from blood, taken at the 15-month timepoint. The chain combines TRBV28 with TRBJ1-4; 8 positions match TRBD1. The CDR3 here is CASGSQGALGKLFF. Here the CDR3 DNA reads TGTGCCAGCGGGTCGCAGGGGGCGTTGGGAAAACTGTTTTTT.